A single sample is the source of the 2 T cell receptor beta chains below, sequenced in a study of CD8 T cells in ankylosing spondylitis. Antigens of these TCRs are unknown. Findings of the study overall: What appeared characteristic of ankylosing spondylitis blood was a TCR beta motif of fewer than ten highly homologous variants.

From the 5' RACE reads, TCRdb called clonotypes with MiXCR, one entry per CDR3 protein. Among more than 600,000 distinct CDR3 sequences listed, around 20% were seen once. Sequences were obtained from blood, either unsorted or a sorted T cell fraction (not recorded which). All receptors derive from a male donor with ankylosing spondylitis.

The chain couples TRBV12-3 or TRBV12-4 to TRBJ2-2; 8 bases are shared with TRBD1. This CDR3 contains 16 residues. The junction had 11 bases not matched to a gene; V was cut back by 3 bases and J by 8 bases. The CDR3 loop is CASSFGAGTGLGELFF. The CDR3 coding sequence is TGTGCCAGCAGTTTCGGAGCCGGGACAGGCCTTGGGGAGCTGTTTTTT.

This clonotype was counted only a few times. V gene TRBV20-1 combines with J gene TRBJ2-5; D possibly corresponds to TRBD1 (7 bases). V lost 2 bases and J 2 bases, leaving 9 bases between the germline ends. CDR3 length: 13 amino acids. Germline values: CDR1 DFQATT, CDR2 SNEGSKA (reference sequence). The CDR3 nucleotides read TGCAGTGCTAGACAGGGGGGACAAGAGACCCAGTACTTC. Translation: CSARQGGQETQYF.